These 14 T cell receptor beta chains were sequenced from one sample in a study of T cell repertoires in cytomegalovirus infection. Their antigens are not known. TCRdb passed the reads through MiXCR, listing each CDR3 protein once. This sample carries about 55,000 distinct CDR3 sequences, around 20% of them seen once, and the ten largest clones take roughly 67%. Sequencing used CD8+ T cells from cultured PBMCs, obtained from culture after CMV antigen stimulation. The receptors originated from a human donor in good health (CMV status not recorded). Some clones in this sample may be carry-over from other donors' samples.

This clonotype was observed a handful of times. The chain links TRBV11-1 to TRBJ2-2; TRBD2 matches at 7 bases. The germline CDR1 and CDR2 sequences are SGHAT and FQDESV (reference sequence). V was pared by 5 bases and J by 5 bases, with 8 bases of the junction left unmatched. The CDR3 runs 15 residues. This chain's CDR3 is CASSPPGGWTGELFF. CDR3 bases: TGTGCCAGCAGCCCCCCGGGAGGATGGACCGGGGAGCTGTTTTTT.

V and J are TRBV20-1 and TRBJ1-2, with D possibly being TRBD1 (6 bases). V shed 1 base and J shed 2 bases, with 11 bases lying between them. The CDR3 loop spans 14 amino acids. Germline CDR1 reads DFQATT; CDR2 reads SNEGSKA (reference sequence). CDR3 region: CSARAKQGNYGYTF. Written as DNA, the CDR3 is TGCAGTGCTAGAGCTAAGCAGGGGAACTATGGCTACACCTTC.

This clonotype was seen a few times. The chain links TRBV4-1 to TRBJ2-5; D may be TRBD1 (6 bases). Germline V gene sequence: CDR1 MGHRA, CDR2 YSYEKL. Deletions cut 4 bases from V and 2 bases from J, with 17 bases between. CDR3 length equals 16 residues. In DNA, the CDR3 is TGCGCCAGCAGCCCACAAGGGGGACGGAAACAAGAGACCCAGTACTTC. The encoded protein is CASSPQGGRKQETQYF.

This clonotype was seen only a few times. The rearrangement links TRBV12-3 or TRBV12-4 to TRBJ2-3, with 10 bases identical to TRBD1. J lost 2 bases, V lost 5 bases, and 13 bases had no gene match. This CDR3 contains 18 residues. The CDR3, as DNA: TGTGCCAGCAGTCGACCGACAGGGGGCAAGGAGATCACAGATACGCAGTATTTT. This encodes CASSRPTGGKEITDTQYF.

There are a few counts of this clonotype. The rearrangement uses TRBV23-1 and TRBJ2-5; 10 nucleotides align to TRBD1. TRBV23-1 has ORF status, its function being uncertain. The CDR3 is made up of 16 amino acids. Trimming at V came to 7 bases and at J to 2 bases, leaving 10 bases not matched to a gene. The CDR3 is CASTGGQGSLQETQYF. CDR3 nucleotides: TGCGCCAGCACCGGGGGACAGGGGAGTCTTCAAGAGACCCAGTACTTC.

The chain carries TRBV5-6 and TRBJ2-1, with a weak D call TRBD2 (6 bases). CDR1 is SGHDT and CDR2 is YYEEEE in the germline V gene. Between the trimmed V and J ends, which lost 2 bases and 10 bases, there was a span of 10 bases. This CDR3 comprises 12 residues. The CDR3 DNA sequence: TGTGCCAGCAGCTTACTAGCACGCGAGCAGTTCTTC. This codes for CASSLLAREQFF.

Many counts were recorded for this clonotype. V gene TRBV12-3 or TRBV12-4 combines with J gene TRBJ1-1, with 9 bases that match TRBD1. V lost 6 bases, J lost 0 bases, and 8 bases stayed unmatched. The CDR3 is 16 amino acids. The CDR3 loop is CASRHGTGHMNTEAFF. The CDR3 bases are TGTGCCAGCAGACACGGGACAGGGCACATGAACACTGAAGCTTTCTTT.

The chain couples TRBV7-9 to TRBJ1-2, with 8 bases matching TRBD1. CDR1 and CDR2 (germline): SEHNR, FQNEAQ (reference sequence). V lost 4 bases to trimming and J lost 2 bases; unmatched junction nucleotides: 12. The CDR3 contains 17 residues. The CDR3 coding sequence is TGTGCCAGCAGCTCGCCCGGACAGGGTCGAGGGAACTATGGCTACACCTTC. As protein: CASSSPGQGRGNYGYTF.

This clonotype showed up just a few times. This chain connects TRBV5-1 to TRBJ2-5, with 7 nucleotides matching TRBD1. From germline, CDR1 is SGHRS and CDR2 YFSETQ. The CDR3 sequence is 13 residues long. Trimming took 8 bases from V and 4 from J; bases not matched to a gene: 8. The chain's CDR3 is CASLQGIGETQYF. The CDR3 DNA reads TGCGCCAGTTTACAGGGGATTGGAGAGACCCAGTACTTC.

A few counts support this clonotype. The gene calls are TRBV6-2 or TRBV6-3 and TRBJ2-1, with 11 bases fitting TRBD2. Germline CDR1 reads MNHEY; CDR2 reads SVGEGT. This CDR3 is 14 amino acids long. J gave up 7 bases and V 6 bases, and 5 bases lay outside the gene matches. CDR3 in DNA: TGTGCCAGCAGCTTTAGCGGGAGGGAGAATGAGCAGTTCTTC. Its translation is CASSFSGRENEQFF.

This clonotype was observed a handful of times. This chain joins TRBV28 and TRBJ2-1, with TRBD1 matching 8 bases. Germline CDR1 reads MDHEN; CDR2 reads SYDVKM. Losses at the gene ends were 7 bases for V and 0 bases for J; bases not matched to a gene: 8. The CDR3 is 16 residues long. The CDR3 sequence is CASTGGGPRSYNEQFF. The DNA of the CDR3 is TGTGCCAGCACAGGGGGCGGACCCCGCTCCTACAATGAGCAGTTCTTC.

The chain couples TRBV4-3 to TRBJ2-3; D not certain. This CDR3 is 14 amino acids long. CDR1 LGHNA and CDR2 YSLEER come from the germline V gene. The ends were cut back, 1 base at V and 1 base at J, with 6 bases in the middle. In DNA form, the CDR3 reads TGCGCCAGCAGCCAAGTTCCAGGCACAGATACGCAGTATTTT. Residues: CASSQVPGTDTQYF.

The chain recombines TRBV5-5 with TRBJ1-1; no firm D call. The CDR3 extends over 15 amino acids. Germline-derived CDR1 and CDR2 are SGHKS and YYEKEE (reference sequence). V shed 0 bases and J shed 0 bases, with 9 bases lying between them. CDR3 bases: TGTGCCAGCAGCTTGGGTAGGAGCATGAACACTGAAGCTTTCTTT. It is translated as CASSLGRSMNTEAFF.

The chain links TRBV19 to TRBJ2-1, with 11 bases fitting TRBD2. V trimming: 6 bases; J trimming: 9 bases; junction bases outside the gene matches: 7. This CDR3 contains 14 residues. Germline CDR1 and CDR2: LNHDA and SQIVND (reference sequence). CDR3 sequence: CASRPLAGGGEQFF. The CDR3 nucleotides are TGTGCCAGTAGGCCCTTAGCGGGAGGGGGTGAGCAGTTCTTC.